The rows below give T cell receptor beta chains drawn from one sample of a study of identical twins' blood T cells. TCRdb reprocessed the 5' RACE reads with MiXCR, giving one entry per CDR3 protein. The sample records 350,000 to 400,000 distinct CDR3 sequences, under 30% being singletons. The sample comprised PBMCs. These receptors originate from a woman between 18 and 50 years old in good health. CDR3s include the opening cysteine and the closing phenylalanine or tryptophan. The order of the fields is CDR3 length, D gene, clone size, J gene, V gene, CDR3 DNA, CDR3 protein. D genes are given only for firm matches. A clone size is listed for some rows: how often the clone was seen (once, few, many), or a class if it is expanded.

length: 14; D: -; size: few; J: TRBJ2-7; V: TRBV4-2; DNA: TGTGCCAGCAGCCAAGTATCGGGGACCTACGAGCAGTACTTC; CDR3: CASSQVSGTYEQYF
length: 15; D: TRBD2; size: few; J: TRBJ2-3; V: TRBV4-3; DNA: TGCGCCAGCAGCCAAATGACTAGCGGGAGTAAGAGGAAGTATTTT; CDR3: CASSQMTSGSKRKYF
length: 16; D: TRBD1; size: -; J: TRBJ2-4; V: TRBV4-2; DNA: TGTGCCAGCAGTCTGGAGATCGGGACAGGGGTTGCCATTCAGTACTTC; CDR3: CASSLEIGTGVAIQYF
length: 15; D: TRBD2; size: -; J: TRBJ2-1; V: TRBV4-3; DNA: TGCGCCAGCAGCCAAGTAGCGGGAGGGCCTATTGAGCAGTTCTTC; CDR3: CASSQVAGGPIEQFF
length: 12; D: TRBD1; size: -; J: TRBJ2-5; V: TRBV20-1; DNA: TGCAGCGGTAACAGGGGGAGAGAGACCCAGTACTTC; CDR3: CSGNRGRETQYF
length: 13; D: -; size: -; J: TRBJ1-1; V: TRBV3-1; DNA: TGTGCCAGCAGCCAAGCGTTAGACACTGAAGCTTTCTTT; CDR3: CASSQALDTEAFF
length: 14; D: -; size: few; J: TRBJ2-3; V: TRBV6-2/TRBV6-3; DNA: TGTGCCAGCAGTTACATGTGGGCTTCAGATACGCAGTATTTT; CDR3: CASSYMWASDTQYF
length: 14; D: TRBD1; size: few; J: TRBJ1-6; V: TRBV11-3; DNA: TGTGCCAGCAGCAGACAGGGTCCGGATTCACCCCTCCACTTT; CDR3: CASSRQGPDSPLHF
length: 13; D: -; size: -; J: TRBJ1-6; V: TRBV5-1; DNA: TGCGCCAGCAGCCAAGGGGCTAATTCACCCCTCCACTTT; CDR3: CASSQGANSPLHF
length: 13; D: TRBD2; size: -; J: TRBJ2-1; V: TRBV2; DNA: TGTGCCGGCACGCTAGCGGACCTCTATGAGCAGTTCTTC; CDR3: CAGTLADLYEQFF
length: 12; D: -; size: -; J: TRBJ1-2; V: TRBV9; DNA: TGTGCCAGCAGCGACAGGGTGGATGGCTACACCTTC; CDR3: CASSDRVDGYTF
length: 15; D: TRBD1; size: -; J: TRBJ1-5; V: TRBV5-1; DNA: TGCGCCAGCAGCTTGTGGGGGACAGGAGATCAGCCCCAGCATTTT; CDR3: CASSLWGTGDQPQHF
length: 16; D: -; size: -; J: TRBJ2-1; V: TRBV21-1; DNA: TGTGCCAGCAGGTTCACCGGTTTCCATGGTTCCGATGAGCAGTTCTTC; CDR3: CASRFTGFHGSDEQFF
length: 15; D: -; size: -; J: TRBJ1-1; V: TRBV13; DNA: TGTGCCAGCAGCTCCAGACAGGCCCGGCAAACTGAAGCTTTCTTT; CDR3: CASSSRQARQTEAFF
length: 18; D: TRBD1; size: many; J: TRBJ1-6; V: TRBV24-1; DNA: TGTGCCACCAGTGATTTGCGAGGGGGCGGAATCTATAATTCACCCCTCCACTTT; CDR3: CATSDLRGGGIYNSPLHF
length: 14; D: -; size: few; J: TRBJ2-7; V: TRBV2; DNA: TGTGCCAGCAGAGTGACAGGGAGGACCTACGAGCAGTACTTC; CDR3: CASRVTGRTYEQYF
length: 13; D: -; size: -; J: TRBJ2-1; V: TRBV2; DNA: TGTGCCAGCAATACCGACGGGAGTGGTGAGCAGTTCTTC; CDR3: CASNTDGSGEQFF
length: 15; D: TRBD1; size: -; J: TRBJ2-7; V: TRBV28; DNA: TGTGCCAGTGAAACCTTGGGGACAGGGTCCTCCGAGCAGTACTTC; CDR3: CASETLGTGSSEQYF
length: 11; D: -; size: -; J: TRBJ1-2; V: TRBV20-1; DNA: TGCAGACTCGTCCCTAACTATGGCTACACCTTC; CDR3: CRLVPNYGYTF
length: 15; D: TRBD2; size: many; J: TRBJ2-2; V: TRBV29-1; DNA: TGCAGCGTTGACCGACTAGCGGGAGACACCGGGGAGCTGTTTTTT; CDR3: CSVDRLAGDTGELFF
length: 16; D: TRBD2; size: -; J: TRBJ2-3; V: TRBV20-1; DNA: TGCAGTGCTCCCTACAGCGGGGAGGGTAGCACAGATACGCAGTATTTT; CDR3: CSAPYSGEGSTDTQYF
length: 15; D: -; size: -; J: TRBJ2-6; V: TRBV20-1; DNA: TGCAGTGCTAGAGATCAGATCTCTGGGGCCAACGTCCTGACTTTC; CDR3: CSARDQISGANVLTF
length: 13; D: -; size: many; J: TRBJ2-1; V: TRBV29-1; DNA: TGCAGCGTTGGGGGCGGGTCCTACAATGAGCAGTTCTTC; CDR3: CSVGGGSYNEQFF
length: 17; D: -; size: few; J: TRBJ2-1; V: TRBV11-2; DNA: TGTGCCAGCAGCTCCCCAAAGGAGGCGGGCCCCTACAATGAGCAGTTCTTC; CDR3: CASSSPKEAGPYNEQFF
length: 12; D: -; size: -; J: TRBJ1-1; V: TRBV27; DNA: TGTGCCAGCAGTCAAACAGGGTTTGAAGCTTTCTTT; CDR3: CASSQTGFEAFF
length: 16; D: TRBD2; size: -; J: TRBJ2-3; V: TRBV9; DNA: TGTGCCAGCAGCGTAGGTCAGCGGGGGGCGGTAGATACGCAGTATTTT; CDR3: CASSVGQRGAVDTQYF
length: 11; D: -; size: few; J: TRBJ1-2; V: TRBV20-1; DNA: TGCAGTGTAGGTCAGGGCTATGGCCACACCTTC; CDR3: CSVGQGYGHTF
length: 13; D: -; size: -; J: TRBJ1-2; V: TRBV14; DNA: TGTGCCAGCAGCCCGCGCACAGCCTATGGCTACACCTTC; CDR3: CASSPRTAYGYTF
length: 13; D: -; size: few; J: TRBJ1-1; V: TRBV7-9; DNA: TGTGCCAGCAGCTCGAAGGGTATCACTGAAGCTTTCTTT; CDR3: CASSSKGITEAFF
length: 15; D: -; size: few; J: TRBJ2-2; V: TRBV5-1; DNA: TGCGCCAGCAGCTTTGACTCAGGGTCTCTCGGGGAGCTGTTTTTT; CDR3: CASSFDSGSLGELFF
length: 15; D: -; size: few; J: TRBJ1-4; V: TRBV20-1; DNA: TGCAGTGCCCCCGTCCCGGGGAGAGCTAATGAAAAACTGTTTTTT; CDR3: CSAPVPGRANEKLFF
length: 11; D: -; size: -; J: TRBJ1-2; V: TRBV20-1; DNA: TGCAGTGCTAGGATCGGTCCTGGCTGCACCTTC; CDR3: CSARIGPGCTF
length: 16; D: TRBD1; size: few; J: TRBJ1-1; V: TRBV2; DNA: TGTGCCAGCAGTGTTTTAAGTGGACAGGGCTACACTGAAGCTTTCTTT; CDR3: CASSVLSGQGYTEAFF
length: 13; D: -; size: -; J: TRBJ1-4; V: TRBV30; DNA: TGTGCCTGGCGGGACGGTAGAAATGAAAAACTGTTTTTT; CDR3: CAWRDGRNEKLFF
length: 14; D: -; size: -; J: TRBJ1-1; V: TRBV27; DNA: TGTGCCAGCAACACGCGGAGGATGAACACTGAAGCTTTCTTT; CDR3: CASNTRRMNTEAFF
length: 15; D: -; size: few; J: TRBJ2-2; V: TRBV2; DNA: TGTGCCAGCAGTGAAGTCCGGGGAGGTCCCGGGGAGCTGTTTTTT; CDR3: CASSEVRGGPGELFF
length: 15; D: -; size: -; J: TRBJ2-1; V: TRBV2; DNA: TGTGCCAGCCGCCGGCGGAGCTACTCCTACAATGAGCAGTTCTTC; CDR3: CASRRRSYSYNEQFF
length: 16; D: -; size: many; J: TRBJ1-1; V: TRBV2; DNA: TGTGCCAGCAGTGTCGAATTATTTAGGGTAGACACTGAAGCTTTCTTT; CDR3: CASSVELFRVDTEAFF
length: 15; D: -; size: -; J: TRBJ1-1; V: TRBV18; DNA: TGTGCCAGCTCACCAGCCGGGACACAGAACACTGAAGCTTTCTTT; CDR3: CASSPAGTQNTEAFF
length: 13; D: -; size: -; J: TRBJ1-2; V: TRBV10-2; DNA: TGCGCCAGCAGCGTCCTAAGAAGTAACGGCTACACCTTC; CDR3: CASSVLRSNGYTF
length: 14; D: -; size: -; J: TRBJ1-1; V: TRBV6-5; DNA: TGTGCCAGCAACCATTCGGGGGTGGAAACTGAAGCTTTCTTT; CDR3: CASNHSGVETEAFF
length: 14; D: -; size: -; J: TRBJ2-7; V: TRBV28; DNA: TGTGCCAGCAGTTCCCCGGGTAGCTCCTACGAGCAGTACTTC; CDR3: CASSSPGSSYEQYF
length: 14; D: -; size: -; J: TRBJ2-1; V: TRBV20-1; DNA: TGCAGTGCTAGGAGGACCCGGTGGGTCCATGAGCAGTTCTTC; CDR3: CSARRTRWVHEQFF
length: 12; D: -; size: -; J: TRBJ1-4; V: TRBV7-7; DNA: TGTGCCAGCAGGGGCCGCGTAGAAAAACTGTTTTTT; CDR3: CASRGRVEKLFF
length: 14; D: -; size: -; J: TRBJ1-1; V: TRBV19; DNA: TGTGCCAGTAGTATATATGAGGGGAGGACTGAAGCTTTCTTT; CDR3: CASSIYEGRTEAFF
length: 11; D: -; size: few; J: TRBJ1-2; V: TRBV6-1; DNA: TGTGCCACGGCCCCGAGCTATGGCTACACCTTC; CDR3: CATAPSYGYTF
length: 13; D: -; size: few; J: TRBJ1-2; V: TRBV10-3; DNA: TGTGCCATCAGAGCCGGGACACCTTATGGCTACACCTTC; CDR3: CAIRAGTPYGYTF
length: 14; D: -; size: -; J: TRBJ2-7; V: TRBV7-2; DNA: TGTGCCAGCAGTCCCAAACCAGGCTCCTACGAGCAGTACTTC; CDR3: CASSPKPGSYEQYF
length: 11; D: -; size: -; J: TRBJ1-1; V: TRBV18; DNA: TGTGCCGGCTCAGGGGTTGCTGAAGCTTTCTTT; CDR3: CAGSGVAEAFF